This is a list of T cell receptor beta chains from one sample in a study of siplizumab effects on memory and regulatory T cells. Profiling relied on immunoSEQ multiplex PCR, and the TCRdb table lists in-frame clones only, not all of them. The repertoire holds about 69,000 clones, with approximately 88% as singletons. The sequenced sample was Tregs sorted from blood. These TCRs come from a human donor in good health. CDR3s include the opening cysteine and the closing phenylalanine or tryptophan. Fields, in order: J gene, D gene, V gene, clone size, CDR3 protein, CDR3 DNA. The D gene is left open where the match is weak. Some rows mark clone size as missing; the rest say once, few, many or name a class of expanded clone.

J: TRBJ2-4; D: TRBD2; V: TRBV10-3; size: .; CDR3: CAISEWGLAAPLQYF; DNA: TGTGCCATCAGTGAGTGGGGACTAGCGGCCCCACTTCAGTACTTC
J: TRBJ1-2; D: .; V: TRBV10-1; size: .; CDR3: CASSERGEEHGYTF; DNA: TGCGCCAGCAGTGAGAGGGGGGAGGAACATGGCTACACCTTC
J: TRBJ2-7; D: TRBD2; V: TRBV10-3; size: .; CDR3: CAISEDGRPHEQYF; DNA: TGTGCCATCAGTGAGGACGGGAGGCCCCACGAGCAGTACTTC
J: TRBJ2-1; D: TRBD2; V: TRBV19; size: once; CDR3: CASSSRLAGDNEQFF; DNA: TGTGCCAGTAGTTCCAGACTAGCGGGAGATAATGAGCAGTTCTTC
J: TRBJ1-5; D: TRBD1; V: TRBV7-3; size: .; CDR3: CASSSDRDQPQHF; DNA: TGTGCCAGCAGCTCAGACAGGGATCAGCCCCAGCATTTT
J: TRBJ2-3; D: .; V: TRBV28; size: .; CDR3: CASRGARTDTQYF; DNA: TGTGCCAGCCGGGGGGCTCGGACAGATACGCAGTATTTT
J: TRBJ2-7; D: .; V: TRBV4-1; size: .; CDR3: CASSQDRGESYEQYF; DNA: TGCGCCAGCAGCCAAGATAGGGGGGAGAGCTACGAGCAGTACTTC
J: TRBJ1-5; D: .; V: TRBV4-3; size: .; CDR3: CASSQDGRGNQPQHF; DNA: TGCGCCAGCAGCCAAGACGGACGAGGGAATCAGCCCCAGCATTTT
J: TRBJ1-1; D: .; V: TRBV20-1; size: few; CDR3: CSAGRGTEAFF; DNA: TGCAGTGCTGGGAGGGGCACTGAAGCTTTCTTT
J: TRBJ2-1; D: .; V: TRBV29-1; size: .; CDR3: CSGASPLLNEQFF; DNA: TGCAGCGGGGCTAGCCCACTCTTAAATGAGCAGTTCTTC
J: TRBJ2-2; D: .; V: TRBV19; size: .; CDR3: CASSIFLTNTGELFF; DNA: TGTGCCAGTAGTATATTCCTAACGAACACCGGGGAGCTGTTTTTT
J: TRBJ1-2; D: .; V: TRBV20-1; size: once; CDR3: CSARQSYGYTF; DNA: TGCAGTGCTAGACAGAGCTATGGCTACACCTTC
J: TRBJ2-2; D: .; V: TRBV27; size: .; CDR3: CASSLQTRTGELFF; DNA: TGTGCCAGCAGTTTACAGACCAGGACCGGGGAGCTGTTTTTT
J: TRBJ1-5; D: .; V: TRBV19; size: .; CDR3: CASSLRTAYSNQPQHF; DNA: TGTGCCAGTAGTCTTAGGACAGCTTATAGCAATCAGCCCCAGCATTTT
J: TRBJ2-1; D: .; V: TRBV30; size: .; CDR3: CAWTSVKGNEQFF; DNA: TGTGCCTGGACCAGCGTGAAGGGTAATGAGCAGTTCTTC
J: TRBJ2-5; D: TRBD1; V: TRBV29-1; size: .; CDR3: CSVDRQGIETQYF; DNA: TGCAGCGTTGACCGACAGGGAATAGAGACCCAGTACTTC
J: TRBJ2-1; D: .; V: TRBV5-4; size: once; CDR3: CASSQAGTYNEQFF; DNA: TGTGCCAGCAGCCAAGCGGGTACCTACAATGAGCAGTTCTTC
J: TRBJ1-5; D: TRBD1; V: TRBV6-1; size: .; CDR3: CASKTRDRVIQPQHF; DNA: TGTGCCAGCAAAACACGGGACAGGGTCATTCAGCCCCAGCATTTT
J: TRBJ1-5; D: .; V: TRBV19; size: .; CDR3: CASSDSGRQPQHF; DNA: TGTGCCAGTTCGGACTCAGGGCGACAGCCCCAGCATTTT
J: TRBJ2-4; D: .; V: TRBV15; size: few; CDR3: CATSSRGANIQYF; DNA: TGTGCCACCAGCAGCAGGGGGGCGAACATTCAGTACTTC
J: TRBJ2-7; D: TRBD2; V: TRBV11-2; size: .; CDR3: CASSLERGGLEQYF; DNA: TGTGCCAGCAGCTTAGAGCGGGGGGGCCTCGAGCAGTACTTC
J: TRBJ2-7; D: .; V: TRBV30; size: .; CDR3: CAWSVSSLEQYF; DNA: TGTGCCTGGAGTGTCTCCAGCCTCGAGCAGTACTTC
J: TRBJ2-1; D: .; V: TRBV7-2; size: .; CDR3: CASSLEGDFHNEQFF; DNA: TGTGCCAGCAGCTTAGAAGGGGATTTCCACAATGAGCAGTTCTTC
J: TRBJ2-3; D: .; V: TRBV2; size: .; CDR3: CASSARRASTDTQYF; DNA: TGTGCCAGCAGTGCCCGACGGGCTAGCACAGATACGCAGTATTTT
J: TRBJ2-2; D: .; V: TRBV5-1; size: .; CDR3: CASSLDGAPGELFF; DNA: TGCGCCAGCAGCTTGGATGGGGCGCCCGGGGAGCTGTTTTTT
J: TRBJ2-5; D: TRBD1; V: TRBV7-2; size: .; CDR3: CASSLVRTGGKETQYF; DNA: TGTGCCAGCAGCTTAGTGCGGACAGGGGGCAAAGAGACCCAGTACTTC
J: TRBJ1-1; D: .; V: TRBV6-5; size: .; CDR3: CASSYSVGFEAFF; DNA: TGTGCCAGCAGTTACTCGGTCGGCTTTGAAGCTTTCTTT
J: TRBJ2-1; D: .; V: TRBV7-3; size: .; CDR3: CASSPTKLLHNEQFF; DNA: TGTGCCAGCAGCCCTACCAAACTCCTCCACAATGAGCAGTTCTTC
J: TRBJ2-1; D: .; V: TRBV7-9; size: .; CDR3: CASSLAGPYNEQFF; DNA: TGTGCCAGCAGCTTAGCGGGACCCTACAATGAGCAGTTCTTC
J: TRBJ2-7; D: TRBD1; V: TRBV9; size: once; CDR3: CASSVGGTGTYEQYF; DNA: TGTGCCAGCAGCGTAGGAGGGACAGGGACCTACGAGCAGTACTTC
J: TRBJ2-1; D: .; V: TRBV5-5; size: .; CDR3: CASSLAPYNEQFF; DNA: TGTGCCAGCAGCTTGGCCCCCTACAATGAGCAGTTCTTC
J: TRBJ2-5; D: .; V: TRBV2; size: .; CDR3: CAFSQVGETQYF; DNA: TGTGCCTTTTCACAGGTCGGGGAGACCCAGTACTTC
J: TRBJ1-4; D: .; V: TRBV18; size: .; CDR3: CASSPKGNEKLFF; DNA: TGTGCCAGCTCACCCAAGGGGAATGAAAAACTGTTTTTT
J: TRBJ2-7; D: .; V: TRBV15; size: .; CDR3: CATSRDIISYEQYF; DNA: TGTGCCACCAGCAGAGATATTATATCTTACGAGCAGTACTTC
J: TRBJ1-1; D: .; V: TRBV18; size: few; CDR3: CASSPPQRQRRTEAFF; DNA: TGTGCCAGCTCACCACCTCAACGGCAAAGGCGCACTGAAGCTTTCTTT
J: TRBJ2-5; D: .; V: TRBV18; size: .; CDR3: CASSPAEGLRETQYF; DNA: TGTGCCAGCTCACCAGCGGAGGGATTGAGGGAGACCCAGTACTTC
J: TRBJ1-2; D: .; V: TRBV25-1; size: .; CDR3: CASRKGGNYGYTF; DNA: TGTGCCAGCAGAAAAGGGGGGAACTATGGCTACACCTTC
J: TRBJ1-4; D: .; V: TRBV29-1; size: once; CDR3: CSVWTAGFELFF; DNA: TGCAGCGTCTGGACAGCGGGCTTCGAACTGTTTTTT
J: TRBJ2-1; D: TRBD2; V: TRBV15; size: .; CDR3: CATSEGLAGGPGSYNEQFF; DNA: TGTGCCACCAGCGAAGGACTAGCGGGAGGGCCCGGCTCCTACAATGAGCAGTTCTTC
J: TRBJ2-7; D: .; V: TRBV20-1; size: .; CDR3: CSALSGYEQYF; DNA: TGCAGTGCTCTTAGCGGCTACGAGCAGTACTTC
J: TRBJ2-5; D: .; V: TRBV7-7; size: .; CDR3: CASSFGWGTKETQYF; DNA: TGTGCTAGCAGCTTCGGCTGGGGCACTAAAGAGACCCAGTACTTC
J: TRBJ2-7; D: TRBD1; V: TRBV2; size: once; CDR3: CASSGAGQGDSYEQYF; DNA: TGTGCCAGCAGTGGGGCAGGACAGGGGGATTCCTACGAGCAGTACTTC
J: TRBJ2-7; D: .; V: TRBV7-2; size: .; CDR3: CASSLATGSSYEQYF; DNA: TGTGCCAGCAGCTTAGCCACAGGGAGCTCCTACGAGCAGTACTTC
J: TRBJ2-3; D: .; V: TRBV7-8; size: .; CDR3: CASSFSRRQRRTDTQYF; DNA: TGTGCCAGCAGCTTTAGCCGGCGACAACGGAGGACAGATACGCAGTATTTT
J: TRBJ1-6; D: .; V: TRBV28; size: .; CDR3: CASSLIMDSPLHF; DNA: TGTGCCAGCAGTTTAATCATGGATTCACCCCTCCACTTT
J: TRBJ1-4; D: .; V: TRBV28; size: .; CDR3: CASSPLEEANEKLFF; DNA: TGTGCCAGCAGTCCCCTGGAGGAAGCTAATGAAAAACTGTTTTTT
J: TRBJ1-2; D: .; V: TRBV19; size: .; CDR3: CASSSDRPGIAYGYTF; DNA: TGTGCCAGTAGTAGTGACCGTCCCGGAATTGCATATGGCTACACCTTC
J: TRBJ1-5; D: .; V: TRBV7-8; size: .; CDR3: CASSLGSRGGAGNQPQHF; DNA: TGTGCCAGCAGCTTAGGGAGCCGGGGGGGCGCGGGCAATCAGCCCCAGCATTTT
J: TRBJ2-3; D: .; V: TRBV9; size: .; CDR3: CASSVVPGLSSTDTQYF; DNA: TGTGCCAGCAGCGTGGTTCCGGGACTGTCAAGCACAGATACGCAGTATTTT
J: TRBJ1-1; D: .; V: TRBV7-3; size: .; CDR3: CASSMGHQNTEAFF; DNA: TGTGCCAGCAGCATGGGACACCAGAACACTGAAGCTTTCTTT
J: TRBJ2-3; D: TRBD2; V: TRBV5-1; size: .; CDR3: CASSFRLAGEVDTQYF; DNA: TGCGCCAGCAGCTTCCGACTAGCGGGAGAAGTAGATACGCAGTATTTT
J: TRBJ1-3; D: TRBD1; V: TRBV7-2; size: few; CDR3: CASSYDRVSGNTIYF; DNA: TGTGCCAGCAGCTACGACAGGGTATCTGGAAACACCATATATTTT
J: TRBJ1-5; D: .; V: TRBV18; size: .; CDR3: CASSRYAGEAGNQPQHF; DNA: TGTGCCAGCTCACGCTATGCGGGGGAAGCGGGCAATCAGCCCCAGCATTTT
J: TRBJ2-5; D: .; V: TRBV19; size: .; CDR3: CASSISGRRETQYF; DNA: TGTGCCAGTAGTATCTCCGGGAGACGGGAGACCCAGTACTTC
J: TRBJ1-1; D: .; V: TRBV7-2; size: .; CDR3: CASSFTGWDTEAFF; DNA: TGTGCCAGCAGCTTTACAGGGTGGGACACTGAAGCTTTCTTT
J: TRBJ2-5; D: TRBD2; V: TRBV5-1; size: .; CDR3: CASSLTSGSPSQETQYF; DNA: TGCGCCAGCAGTCTGACTAGCGGGAGCCCTTCCCAAGAGACCCAGTACTTC
J: TRBJ2-5; D: .; V: TRBV18; size: .; CDR3: CASSPNQETQYF; DNA: TGTGCCAGCTCACCGAACCAAGAGACCCAGTACTTC
J: TRBJ2-7; D: .; V: TRBV20-1; size: .; CDR3: CSARVAIEQYF; DNA: TGCAGTGCTAGGGTAGCGATCGAGCAGTACTTC
J: TRBJ2-1; D: TRBD2; V: TRBV7-8; size: .; CDR3: CASSTSGSRSEQFF; DNA: TGTGCCAGCAGCACTAGCGGGAGTAGGAGTGAGCAGTTCTTC